Listed below are T cell receptor beta chains from one sample, sequenced in a study of blood T cells in healthy people across ages. TCRdb recomputed calls from the 5' RACE reads with MiXCR, one row per CDR3 protein. Among approximately 1.5 million distinct CDR3 sequences listed, roughly 43% were seen once. Specimen: blood. All receptors derive from a woman in her late teens or twenties in good health. Each CDR3 is given with its conserved first and last residue. The D gene is left open where the match is weak. Clone size is given for some rows only: seen once, a few or many times, or a class if the clone is expanded.

D gene: TRBD2
V gene: TRBV28
J gene: TRBJ2-5
clone size: once
CDR3 DNA: TGTGCCAGCAGCCTTGGGGCGGGAGTTCCGGAGACCCAGTACTTC
CDR3 protein: CASSLGAGVPETQYF

D gene: TRBD1
V gene: TRBV20-1
J gene: TRBJ2-2
clone size: -
CDR3 DNA: TGCAGTGCTAGAGATACCCGTAGGACAGGGGGCACCGGGGAGCTGTTTTTT
CDR3 protein: CSARDTRRTGGTGELFF

D gene: TRBD1
V gene: TRBV5-1
J gene: TRBJ1-1
clone size: -
CDR3 DNA: TGCGCCAGCAGCAGAGGGACAGGGAACTTCGCTGAAGCTTTCTTT
CDR3 protein: CASSRGTGNFAEAFF

D gene: TRBD1
V gene: TRBV14
J gene: TRBJ2-7
clone size: -
CDR3 DNA: TGTGCCAGCAGCCAAGCACAGGGGAATTCCTACGAGCAGTACTTC
CDR3 protein: CASSQAQGNSYEQYF

D gene: -
V gene: TRBV4-3
J gene: TRBJ1-2
clone size: few
CDR3 DNA: TGCGCCAGCAGCCCTCTAATCAGTTATCATGGCTACACCTTC
CDR3 protein: CASSPLISYHGYTF

D gene: -
V gene: TRBV18
J gene: TRBJ2-5
clone size: -
CDR3 DNA: TGTGCCAGCTCACACAGACGGACACAAGAGACCCAGTACTTC
CDR3 protein: CASSHRRTQETQYF

D gene: -
V gene: TRBV28
J gene: TRBJ2-3
clone size: -
CDR3 DNA: TGTGCCAGCAGTTTCCACTCCGCCCCGGTGGGCACAGATACGCAGTATTTT
CDR3 protein: CASSFHSAPVGTDTQYF

D gene: -
V gene: TRBV7-9
J gene: TRBJ1-4
clone size: few
CDR3 DNA: TGTGCCAGCAGCAACCAGGGTTCCCTTGGAGAAAAACTGTTTTTT
CDR3 protein: CASSNQGSLGEKLFF

D gene: -
V gene: TRBV19
J gene: TRBJ2-5
clone size: -
CDR3 DNA: TGTGCCAGTAGTGTCAGACTAGGAGGGGAGACCCAGTACTTC
CDR3 protein: CASSVRLGGETQYF

D gene: -
V gene: TRBV7-9
J gene: TRBJ1-5
clone size: -
CDR3 DNA: TGTGCCAGCAGCTTAGGTGGACGGACCAGTGGGCAGCCCCAGCATTTT
CDR3 protein: CASSLGGRTSGQPQHF

D gene: -
V gene: TRBV7-2
J gene: TRBJ1-2
clone size: few
CDR3 DNA: TGTGCCAGCAGCCCCCGCGGGGAGGTTGGCTACACCTTC
CDR3 protein: CASSPRGEVGYTF

D gene: -
V gene: TRBV25-1
J gene: TRBJ2-5
clone size: -
CDR3 DNA: TGTGCCAGCAGTGAAGTGACAACGTACCAAGAGACCCAGTACTTC
CDR3 protein: CASSEVTTYQETQYF

D gene: TRBD1
V gene: TRBV7-8
J gene: TRBJ2-3
clone size: -
CDR3 DNA: TGTGCCAGCAGCTCCCTCGTGGACAGGGGACTCCCAGATACGCAGTATTTT
CDR3 protein: CASSSLVDRGLPDTQYF

D gene: -
V gene: TRBV6-5
J gene: TRBJ1-2
clone size: -
CDR3 DNA: TGTGCCAGCAGTAACCGACGGAACTATGGCTACACCTTC
CDR3 protein: CASSNRRNYGYTF

D gene: -
V gene: TRBV20-1
J gene: TRBJ1-2
clone size: few
CDR3 DNA: TGCAGTGCTAGTCCCAGGGCGAAGGCTGGCTACACCTTC
CDR3 protein: CSASPRAKAGYTF

D gene: TRBD2
V gene: TRBV28
J gene: TRBJ2-3
clone size: -
CDR3 DNA: TGTGCCAGCAGTCTACCCCTGGGGACTAGCGGGAGGGCCGGTACGCAGTATTTT
CDR3 protein: CASSLPLGTSGRAGTQYF

D gene: -
V gene: TRBV18
J gene: TRBJ1-4
clone size: few
CDR3 DNA: TGTGCCAGCTCACCACCGAGCAGTAGGGAAAAACTGTTTTTT
CDR3 protein: CASSPPSSREKLFF

D gene: TRBD1
V gene: TRBV12-3/TRBV12-4
J gene: TRBJ1-5
clone size: -
CDR3 DNA: TGTGCCAGCAGTCCATATAGGCGTTGGCCAGGGGGGGATCAGCCCCAGCATTTT
CDR3 protein: CASSPYRRWPGGDQPQHF

D gene: -
V gene: TRBV11-2
J gene: TRBJ2-4
clone size: -
CDR3 DNA: TGTGCCAGCAGCTTAGTGAGGTGGGACATTCAGTACTTC
CDR3 protein: CASSLVRWDIQYF